The clone carrying this T cell receptor beta chain was seen many times. Its antigen remains unknown. These data originate in a study of blood T cells in healthy people across ages. The germline V and J ends were trimmed by 6 bases and 5 bases, with 18 bases remaining between them. CDR1 SGHRS and CDR2 YFSETQ come from the germline V gene. This CDR3 is built from 15 residues. Study-wide results and caveats: Diversity of TCR beta correlated strongly with naive T cell percentage. Shifts in expanded clonotypes may have been confounded by donor CMV status, which was unknown.

Each donor gave roughly 10 milliliters of peripheral blood. The authors extracted at least 6 micrograms of total RNA per sample. PCR was performed a second time for roughly 7 to 12 cycles using a sample-barcoded 5' primer and a J-beta primer mix. TCRdb analysed the 5' RACE reads with MiXCR anew, one entry per CDR3 protein. Of hundreds of thousands of distinct CDR3 sequences in the sample, approximately 30% are singletons; the top ten hold 15% to 18%. Sequenced: blood. This TCR derives from a woman older than 75 in good health. V gene TRBV5-1 combines with J gene TRBJ2-1, with D possibly TRBD2 on 7 matching bases. The DNA for the CDR3 is TGCGCCAGCACCTTCCGGGGGGCTTGGGACAATGAGCAGTTCTTC. Translating gives CASTFRGAWDNEQFF.